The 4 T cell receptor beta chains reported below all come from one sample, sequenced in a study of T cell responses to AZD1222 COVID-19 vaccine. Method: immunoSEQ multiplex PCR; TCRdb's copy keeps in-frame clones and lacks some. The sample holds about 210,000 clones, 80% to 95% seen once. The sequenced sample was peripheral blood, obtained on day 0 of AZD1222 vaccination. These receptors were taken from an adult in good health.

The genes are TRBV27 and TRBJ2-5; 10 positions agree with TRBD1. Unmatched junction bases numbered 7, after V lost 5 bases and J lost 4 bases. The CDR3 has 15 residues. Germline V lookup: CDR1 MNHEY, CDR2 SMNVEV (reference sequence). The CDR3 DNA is TGTGCCAGCAGTATACCGGGACAGGGGAGAGAGACCCAGTACTTC. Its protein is CASSIPGQGRETQYF.

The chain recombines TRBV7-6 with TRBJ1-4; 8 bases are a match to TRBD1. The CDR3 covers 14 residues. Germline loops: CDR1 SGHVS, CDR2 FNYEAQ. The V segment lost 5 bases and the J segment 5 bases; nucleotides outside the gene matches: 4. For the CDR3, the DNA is TGTGCCAGCAGCCGGACAGGGAGGAATGAAAAACTGTTTTTT. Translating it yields CASSRTGRNEKLFF.

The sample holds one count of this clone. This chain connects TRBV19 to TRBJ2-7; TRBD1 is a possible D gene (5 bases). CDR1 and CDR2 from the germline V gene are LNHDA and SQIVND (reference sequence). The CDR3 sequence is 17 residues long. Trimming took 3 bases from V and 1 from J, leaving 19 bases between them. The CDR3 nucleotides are TGTGCCAGTAGTATGCTTCTTTCGGACACCCATTCCTACGAGCAGTACTTC. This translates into CASSMLLSDTHSYEQYF.

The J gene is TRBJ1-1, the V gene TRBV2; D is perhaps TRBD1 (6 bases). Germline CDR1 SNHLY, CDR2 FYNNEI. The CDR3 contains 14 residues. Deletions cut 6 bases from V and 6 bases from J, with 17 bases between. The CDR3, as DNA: TGTGCCAGCAGCTCCTTGGGGGGGCGGGCTGAAGCTTTCTTT. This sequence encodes CASSSLGGRAEAFF.